This T cell receptor (beta chain) was identified in a study of Graves' ophthalmopathy and Graves' hyperthyroidism. About the research overall: Sampling took place at initial diagnosis, with peripheral blood obtained before any treatment.

For donors with ophthalmopathy, the disease showed moderate-to-severe activity, reached CAS ≥3 and NOSPECS ≥4, and had lasted under 3 months. The PBMC fraction was derived from about 9.2 ml of fresh peripheral blood. The CDR3 runs 13 residues. V lost 10 bases and J 7 bases, leaving 19 bases between the germline ends. RNA served as the template for amplifying TCR beta CDR3 regions. Following a first-round RT-PCR that used HTBI primers, a second-round multiplex PCR was carried out. From the multiplex PCR reads, TCRdb called clonotypes with MiXCR, one entry per CDR3 protein. The sample consists of 650,000 to 900,000 distinct CDR3 sequences, approximately 40% of them appearing once. This clonotype turned up a few times. The target antigen is unknown. Study-wide findings and caveats: The model achieved over 60% sensitivity and roughly 79% specificity for ophthalmopathy progression.

The V call is TRBV12-3 or TRBV12-4, the J call TRBJ1-2, with D possibly being TRBD1 (6 bases). This clonotype was obtained from an adult man with Graves' ophthalmopathy. Specimen: peripheral blood. The CDR3 nucleotides read TGTGCCACCTGGGGCAGGGGCCTTGGTGGCTACACCTTC. This gives the protein CATWGRGLGGYTF.